This paragraph covers one TCR beta chain sequence. It has no known antigen specificity. Per-base qualities were not stored, and no clone one base away is much larger. This record belongs to a study of blood T cell repertoires in COVID-19 (dated by TCRdb to about 2020). Regarding the complete study: Samples covering the acute and convalescent phases of COVID-19 were provided by collaborators in the United States, Italy and Spain. Subjects who had been exposed to COVID-19, were actively infected with it, or had recovered from it provided the deeply sampled blood TCRbeta repertoires that made up the dataset. The prospective study material was composed of cDNA or gDNA derived from T cells, B-cell-depleted T cells, or PBMCs. The samples were drawn from two sources: the first 160 participants of the ongoing ImmuneRACE study, and about 1,300 subjects contributed by 6 global collaborators. The repertoires were made available in a free public database intended to serve as a resource for research on the immune response to SARS-CoV-2. Where available, HLA class I and class II types were taken from metadata supplied by the sample provider and were not determined by assay-based typing. Sample metadata almost always included a de-identified subject ID, COVID-19 status, age in years and sex.

Overall results and qualifications from the work: How much clinical and demographic metadata was included differed by source and by participant, and the metadata was provided uncurated.

TCRbeta CDR3 regions were amplified from genomic DNA by means of the immunoSEQ Assay, a bias-controlled multiplex PCR. In the source study's methods: The number of nucleated cells in each sample was estimated from the amplification of reference gene primers within the assay. To quantify the absolute abundance of each unique TCRbeta CDR3 rearrangement, sequence reads were collapsed and filtered. For each sample, productive Simpson clonality was calculated as the square root of Simpson's diversity index over productive rearrangements. This immuneACCESS table, as held by TCRdb, lists in-frame sequences with V and J called but not all clones. Of the missing ones, under half trace to an unresolved V gene in checked studies; the others have no known cause. V, J and clone size were drawn from that table, and D and trimming were deduced from the DNA. The sample table contains more than 250,000 clones; only one count was recorded for approximately 90% of them. The ten largest clones represent approximately 5.4% of the sample.

CDR1 is given as LNHDA and CDR2 as SQIVND, both from the germline V gene (reference sequence). The CDR3 holds 12 amino acids from the cysteine to the phenylalanine. Left in the record is the CDR3 DNA by itself, 36 bases read in frame from the first base. V loses 4 bases, J loses 1 base, and the germline ends lie 4 bases apart. Participants in the prospective study were aged 18 to 89 years, lived in some 24 United States geographic areas, and enrolled through a virtual design. In the prospective study, cohorts were assigned on the basis of participant-reported clinical history obtained from a screening survey and a study questionnaire. Recovered participants in ImmuneRACE Cohort 3 were defined by two consecutive negative NP/OP PCR tests, clearance by a healthcare professional, or resolution of symptoms. In the prospective study, mobile phlebotomists collected whole blood, serum and a nasopharyngeal or oropharyngeal swab from each participant. Over an approximately 2-month period, participants in the prospective study had the option of providing additional blood draws and questionnaires. Blood samples from the prospective study were shipped frozen or at room temperature prior to DNA extraction.

The rearranged segments are TRBV19 and TRBJ1-1; the D gene assignment is ambiguous. Material: PBMCs or T cells enriched from blood (not recorded which). This TCR derives from a woman in her twenties or thirties who had recovered from COVID-19. Here the CDR3 is given as CASSTGNTEAFF. In nucleotides, the sequence is TGTGCCAGTAGTACAGGGAACACTGAAGCTTTCTTT. Reference TRBV19 and TRBJ1-1 genes cover what lies past the CDR3, so the full variable domain is DGGITQSPKYLFRKEGQNVTLSCEQNLNHDAMYWYRQDPGQGLRLIYYSQIVNDFQKGDIAEGYSVSREKKESFPLTVTSAQKNPTAFYLCASSTGNTEAFFGQGTRLTVV.